This record looks at one T cell receptor (beta chain) sequence and its context. Its specificity is unknown. Trimming cost V 3 bases and J 4 bases; bases outside gene matches: 5. CDR1 is KGHSH, CDR2 LQKENI, per germline. The CDR3 runs to 14 residues. This entry is derived from a study of T cells after yellow fever vaccination. Study-wide points: The secondary response was weaker, and its peak arrived faster, on day 5 versus 15.

TCRdb re-called the 5' RACE reads with MiXCR, one entry per CDR3 protein. The table shows a few hundred thousand distinct CDR3 sequences, with less than 8.5% occurring only once. The receptor was isolated from a man aged 30 to 45 who received the YFV17D yellow fever vaccine. The rearrangement links TRBV18 to TRBJ1-1; TRBD1 matches 7 bases. Sequenced here: CD4+ T cells sorted from PBMCs, sampled 15 days after the yellow fever booster vaccination. This chain's CDR3 is CASSPYNRGTEAFF. CDR3 nucleotides: TGTGCCAGCTCACCTTATAACAGGGGCACTGAAGCTTTCTTT.